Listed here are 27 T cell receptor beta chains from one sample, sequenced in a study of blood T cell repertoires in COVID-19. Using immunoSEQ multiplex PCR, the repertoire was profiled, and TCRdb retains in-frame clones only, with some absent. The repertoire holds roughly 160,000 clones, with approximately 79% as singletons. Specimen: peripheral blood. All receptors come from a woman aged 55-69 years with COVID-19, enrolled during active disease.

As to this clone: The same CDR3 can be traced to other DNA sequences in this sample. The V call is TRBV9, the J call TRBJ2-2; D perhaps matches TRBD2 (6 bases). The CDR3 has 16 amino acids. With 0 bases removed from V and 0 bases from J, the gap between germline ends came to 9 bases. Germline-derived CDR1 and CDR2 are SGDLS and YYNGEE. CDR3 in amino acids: CASSVVSGANTGELFF. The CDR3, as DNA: TGTGCCAGCAGCGTAGTGTCGGGGGCGAACACCGGGGAGCTGTTTTTT.

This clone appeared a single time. In DNA form, the CDR3 reads TGTGCCAGCAGCCAAGAACGTAGCGGGGGGACAGATACGCAGTATTTT. Protein sequence: CASSQERSGGTDTQYF. The V and J genes are TRBV4-2 and TRBJ2-3; 10 bases fit TRBD2. Germline loops: CDR1 LGHNA, CDR2 YNFKEQ. V lost 0 bases to trimming and J lost 3 bases; unmatched junction nucleotides: 3. The CDR3 contains 16 residues.

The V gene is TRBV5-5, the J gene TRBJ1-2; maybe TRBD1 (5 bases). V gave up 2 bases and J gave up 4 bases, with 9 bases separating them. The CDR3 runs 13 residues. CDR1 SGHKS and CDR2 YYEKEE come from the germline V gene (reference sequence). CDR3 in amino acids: CASSFSGGYGYTF. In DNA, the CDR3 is TGTGCCAGCAGCTTTTCGGGGGGCTATGGCTACACCTTC.

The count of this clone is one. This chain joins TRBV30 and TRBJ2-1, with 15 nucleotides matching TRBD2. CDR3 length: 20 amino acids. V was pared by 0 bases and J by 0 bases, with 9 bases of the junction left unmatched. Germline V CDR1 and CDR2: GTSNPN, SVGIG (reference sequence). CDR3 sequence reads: CAWSVFGLAGGLRSYNEQFF. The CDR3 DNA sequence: TGTGCCTGGAGTGTATTTGGACTAGCGGGAGGGCTGCGCTCCTACAATGAGCAGTTCTTC.

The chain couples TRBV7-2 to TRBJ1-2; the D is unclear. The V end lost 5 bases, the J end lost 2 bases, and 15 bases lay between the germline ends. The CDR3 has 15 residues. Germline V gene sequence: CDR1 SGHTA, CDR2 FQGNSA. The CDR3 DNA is TGTGCCAGCAGCCTCTCGGAGGCCACGAACTATGGCTACACCTTC. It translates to CASSLSEATNYGYTF.

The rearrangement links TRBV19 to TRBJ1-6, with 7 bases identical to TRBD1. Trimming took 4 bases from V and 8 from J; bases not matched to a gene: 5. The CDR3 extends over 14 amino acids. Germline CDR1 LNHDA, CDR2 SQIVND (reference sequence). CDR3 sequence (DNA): TGTGCCAGTAGTACCCGACAGGGTGATTCACCCCTCCACTTT. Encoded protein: CASSTRQGDSPLHF. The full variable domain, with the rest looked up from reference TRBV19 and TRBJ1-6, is DGGITQSPKYLFRKEGQNVTLSCEQNLNHDAMYWYRQDPGQGLRLIYYSQIVNDFQKGDIAEGYSVSREKKESFPLTVTSAQKNPTAFYLCASSTRQGDSPLHFGNGTRLTVT.

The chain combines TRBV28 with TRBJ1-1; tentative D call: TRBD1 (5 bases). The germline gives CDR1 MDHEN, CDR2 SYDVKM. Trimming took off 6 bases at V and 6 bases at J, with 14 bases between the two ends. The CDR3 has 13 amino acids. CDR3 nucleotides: TGTGCCAGCAGGCGGGGGGGGGACCCTGAAGCTTTCTTT. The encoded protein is CASRRGGDPEAFF.

CDR3 in DNA: TGTGCCAGTAATATTGGATCGGCAGGGCGGAACACCGGGGAGCTGTTTTTT. It translates to CASNIGSAGRNTGELFF. The chain couples TRBV19 to TRBJ2-2, with D perhaps TRBD1 (5 bases). Trimming removed 7 bases at V and 1 base at J, with 19 bases between. The CDR3 covers 17 residues. Looked up from germline, CDR1 is LNHDA and CDR2 is SQIVND (reference sequence).

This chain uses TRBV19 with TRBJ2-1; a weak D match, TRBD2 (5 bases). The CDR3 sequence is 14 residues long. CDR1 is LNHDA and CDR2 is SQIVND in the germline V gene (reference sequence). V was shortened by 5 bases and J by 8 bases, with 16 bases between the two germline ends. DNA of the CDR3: TGTGCCAGTAGTGACGGGGTCCCTTACGATGAGCAGTTCTTC. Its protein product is CASSDGVPYDEQFF.

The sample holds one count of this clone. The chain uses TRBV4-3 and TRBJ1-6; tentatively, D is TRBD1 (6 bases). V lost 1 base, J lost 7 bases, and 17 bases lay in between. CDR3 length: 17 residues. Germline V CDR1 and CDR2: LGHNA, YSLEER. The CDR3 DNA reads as TGCGCCAGCAGCCAAGCATTCACAGGGAATTGGAATTCACCCCTCCACTTT. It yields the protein CASSQAFTGNWNSPLHF.

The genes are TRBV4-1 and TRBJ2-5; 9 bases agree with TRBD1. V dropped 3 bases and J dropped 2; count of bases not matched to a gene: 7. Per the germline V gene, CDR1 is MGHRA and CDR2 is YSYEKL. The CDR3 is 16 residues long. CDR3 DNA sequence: TGCGCCAGCAGCCAGGCCGGGACAGGGAAACAAGAGACCCAGTACTTC. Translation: CASSQAGTGKQETQYF.

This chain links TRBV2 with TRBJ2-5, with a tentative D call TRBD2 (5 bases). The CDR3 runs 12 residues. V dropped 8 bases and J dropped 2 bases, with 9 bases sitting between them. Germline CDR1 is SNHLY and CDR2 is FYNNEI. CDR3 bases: TGTGCCAGCGCCGGACTGCAAGAGACCCAGTACTTC. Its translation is CASAGLQETQYF.

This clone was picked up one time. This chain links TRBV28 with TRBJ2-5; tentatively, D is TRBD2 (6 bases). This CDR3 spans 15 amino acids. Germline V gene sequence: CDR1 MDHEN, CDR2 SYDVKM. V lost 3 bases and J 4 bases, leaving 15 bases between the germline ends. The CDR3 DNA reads TGTGCCAGCAGTTTGTTGGGGGGAGGAGGAGAGACCCAGTACTTC. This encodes CASSLLGGGGETQYF.

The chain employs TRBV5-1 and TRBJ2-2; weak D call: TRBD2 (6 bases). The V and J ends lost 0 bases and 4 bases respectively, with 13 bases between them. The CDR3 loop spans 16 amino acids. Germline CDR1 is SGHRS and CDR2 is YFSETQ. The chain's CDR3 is CASSLVAGFSTGELFF. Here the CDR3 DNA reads TGCGCCAGCAGCTTGGTTGCGGGGTTTAGCACCGGGGAGCTGTTTTTT.

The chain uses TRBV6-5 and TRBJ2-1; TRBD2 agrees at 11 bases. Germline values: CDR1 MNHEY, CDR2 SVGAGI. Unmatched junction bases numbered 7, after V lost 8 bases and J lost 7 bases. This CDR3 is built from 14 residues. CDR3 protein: CASGALAGGNEQFF. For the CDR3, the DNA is TGTGCCAGCGGGGCGCTAGCGGGAGGTAATGAGCAGTTCTTC.

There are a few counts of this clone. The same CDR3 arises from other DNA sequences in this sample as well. The CDR3 nucleotides are TGTGCCACCAGCCCAGACAGGGACTATGGCTACACCTTC. It is translated as CATSPDRDYGYTF. The genes are TRBV15 and TRBJ1-2; 7 bases are shared with TRBD1. Germline V gives CDR1 LNHNV, CDR2 YYDKDF (reference sequence). The V and J ends lost 5 bases and 3 bases, in that order; junction bases with no gene match: 3. The CDR3 is 13 residues long.

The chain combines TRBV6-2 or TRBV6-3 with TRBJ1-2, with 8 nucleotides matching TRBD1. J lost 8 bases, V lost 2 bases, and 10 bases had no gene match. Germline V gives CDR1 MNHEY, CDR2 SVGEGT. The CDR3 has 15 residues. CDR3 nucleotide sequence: TGTGCCAGCAGTTACCCGAACGGACAGGGCTCGGGCTACACCTTC. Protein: CASSYPNGQGSGYTF.

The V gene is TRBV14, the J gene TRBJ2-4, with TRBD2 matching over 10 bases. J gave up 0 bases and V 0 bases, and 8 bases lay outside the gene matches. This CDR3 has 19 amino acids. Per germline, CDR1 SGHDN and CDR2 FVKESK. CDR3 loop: CASSQDNSGGALAKNIQYF. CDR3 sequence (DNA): TGTGCCAGCAGCCAAGATAACAGCGGGGGGGCCTTAGCCAAAAACATTCAGTACTTC.

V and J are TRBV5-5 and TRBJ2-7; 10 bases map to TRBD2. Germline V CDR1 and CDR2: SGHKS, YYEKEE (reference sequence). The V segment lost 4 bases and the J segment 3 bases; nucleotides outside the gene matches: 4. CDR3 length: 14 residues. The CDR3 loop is CASSPWTSGYEQYF. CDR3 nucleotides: TGTGCCAGCAGCCCTTGGACTAGCGGCTACGAGCAGTACTTC.

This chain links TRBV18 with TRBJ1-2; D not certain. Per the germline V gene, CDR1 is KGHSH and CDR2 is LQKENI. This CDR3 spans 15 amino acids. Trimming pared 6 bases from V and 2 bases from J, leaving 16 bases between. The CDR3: CASSQLEGINYGYTF. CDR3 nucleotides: TGTGCCAGCTCCCAACTGGAGGGTATAAACTATGGCTACACCTTC.

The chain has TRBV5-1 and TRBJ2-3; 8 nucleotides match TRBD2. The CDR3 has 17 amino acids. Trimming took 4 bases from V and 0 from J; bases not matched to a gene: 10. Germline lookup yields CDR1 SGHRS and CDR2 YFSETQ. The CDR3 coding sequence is TGCGCCAGCAGCAAGGGACTAGGAAGCTTAAGCACAGATACGCAGTATTTT. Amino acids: CASSKGLGSLSTDTQYF.

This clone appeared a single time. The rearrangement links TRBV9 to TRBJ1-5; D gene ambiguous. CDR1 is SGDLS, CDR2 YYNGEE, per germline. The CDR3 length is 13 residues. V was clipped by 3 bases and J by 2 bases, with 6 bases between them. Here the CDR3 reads CASSALGNQPQHF. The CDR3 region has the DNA TGTGCCAGCAGCGCACTAGGCAATCAGCCCCAGCATTTT.

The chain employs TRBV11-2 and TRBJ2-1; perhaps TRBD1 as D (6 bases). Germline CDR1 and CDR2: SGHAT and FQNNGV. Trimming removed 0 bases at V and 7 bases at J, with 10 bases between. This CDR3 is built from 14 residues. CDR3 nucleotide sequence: TGTGCCAGCAGCTTAGAAGTGCAGGGGAATGAGCAGTTCTTC. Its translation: CASSLEVQGNEQFF.

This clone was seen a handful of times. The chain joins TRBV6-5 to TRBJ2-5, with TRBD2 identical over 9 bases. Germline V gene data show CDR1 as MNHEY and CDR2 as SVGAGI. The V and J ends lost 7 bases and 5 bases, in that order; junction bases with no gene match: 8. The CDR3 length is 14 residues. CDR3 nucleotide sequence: TGTGCCAGCACCCGTAGCGGGGGCTGGGAGACCCAGTACTTC. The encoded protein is CASTRSGGWETQYF.

The CDR3 loop is CASSSQRRGWDYGYTF. CDR3 in DNA: TGTGCCAGCAGTTCACAGAGGAGGGGATGGGACTATGGCTACACCTTC. The rearrangement links TRBV27 to TRBJ1-2, with D tentatively TRBD1 (5 bases). The germline V and J ends were trimmed by 4 bases and 3 bases, with 18 bases remaining between them. The CDR3 contains 16 residues. Per germline, CDR1 MNHEY and CDR2 SMNVEV (reference sequence).

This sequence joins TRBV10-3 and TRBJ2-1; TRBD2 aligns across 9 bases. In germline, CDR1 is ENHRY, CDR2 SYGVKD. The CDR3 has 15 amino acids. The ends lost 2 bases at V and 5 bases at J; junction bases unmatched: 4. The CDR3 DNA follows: TGTGCCATCAGTGAGATAGCGGGGGCCCACAATGAGCAGTTCTTC. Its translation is CAISEIAGAHNEQFF.

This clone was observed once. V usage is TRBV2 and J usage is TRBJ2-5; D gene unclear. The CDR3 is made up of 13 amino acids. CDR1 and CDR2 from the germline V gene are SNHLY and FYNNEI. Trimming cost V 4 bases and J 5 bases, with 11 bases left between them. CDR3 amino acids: CASSGLDGETQYF. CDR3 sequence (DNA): TGTGCCAGCAGTGGACTCGACGGGGAGACCCAGTACTTC. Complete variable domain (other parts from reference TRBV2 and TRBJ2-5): EPEVTQTPSHQVTQMGQEVILRCVPISNHLYFYWYRQILGQKVEFLVSFYNNEISEKSEIFDDQFSVERPDGSNFTLKIRSTKLEDSAMYFCASSGLDGETQYFGPGTRLLVL.